This T cell receptor beta chain was identified in a study of cytomegalovirus exposure and HLA in healthy donors (dated by TCRdb to about 2017). Regarding the study in general: In an earlier analysis of roughly 500 of the donors, 276 Gb of sequence data and 117 million unique TCR beta sequences from about 179 million T cells were reported. All discovery cohort repertoires had been generated using a single sequencing platform. The number of typed donors differed by locus: about 620-640 for A, B, C, DRB1 and DQB1; 500 to 550 for DQA1; about 600 for DPA1; and 400 to 480 for DPB1. A handful of DR-DQ haplotypes were handled as single units for association and clustering because linkage in the cohort was strong. To study patterns of TCR occurrence, a later analysis re-analyzed previously published TCR beta repertoires from 666 donors and added high-resolution HLA genotyping. Among around 400 genotyped donors of the cohort, an average of about 240,000 unique TCR beta nucleotide sequences were sequenced per donor, around 18% of them non-productive. Donor age, sex, ethnicity and CMV serostatus were compiled together with the repertoire data. A later genetic analysis used genome-wide SNP genotypes for about 60% of the roughly 700 donors, treating that subset as a discovery cohort. High-throughput TCR immunosequencing, statistical association of individual TCRs with disease status, and machine learning were combined to predict cytomegalovirus infection status. To decide whether each TCR beta V gene segment behaved as functional or pseudogenic, an earlier analysis of some 540 of the donors relied on high-throughput TCR beta sequencing. Roughly 300 gigabases of sequencing data and around 85 million unique TCR sequences made up an early release that covered fewer than 650 HLA-typed donors. The study aimed to test whether signatures of past pathogen exposure could be identified by cataloging public T cell receptors. The T cell repertoires of around 670 subjects were profiled by immunosequencing and related to cytomegalovirus serostatus. Rather than using new phenotypic data, the later analysis identified candidate immune exposures from TCR beta sequences and from how often those sequences occurred across donors. A separate validation cohort of approximately 130 different subjects was used in addition to the approximately 610-subject first cohort. Of the approximately 400 genotyped donors, over 70% fell in the genetic ancestry cluster associated with self-reported Caucasian donors. HLA typing included class I and class II loci at four-digit resolution. Study-wide conclusions, independent of this receptor: In both the original and validation cohorts, the classifier was reported to diagnose cytomegalovirus status with high specificity and sensitivity. The presence/absence analyses assumed that sequencing depth was roughly uniform across donors, and that assumption may not be true. Because some donors lacked HLA typing at each locus, the association tests relied only on the typed subset. The 87-base-pair reads could not distinguish some IMGT-functional V segments, including TRBV6-2 and TRBV6-3, so those segments were excluded. Linkage disequilibrium might explain the correlated functional status among segregating V segments, but an unknown experimental factor could not be excluded. A further reported finding was that TCR beta sequences accurately predicted the HLA-A and HLA-B alleles for most subjects in the first cohort. The authors suggested that the approach could potentially be generalized to other disease states and immunological phenotypes. According to a later analysis, TCR association rates differed among HLA loci, with DRB1 alleles showing the most associated TCRs and HLA-C alleles showing the fewest. In vitro tests confirmed that a few of the cytomegalovirus-associated TCR beta chains recognize cytomegalovirus antigens. Across donors, most TCR sequences were observed very rarely, whereas some public TCRs were present in many individuals. When HLA alleles, especially DR and DQ, strongly co-occurred, attributing TCR associations to individual alleles was difficult. Specific HLA alleles were associated with some 15,000 TCR beta sequences at a false discovery rate of 0.05 in a later analysis. The study listed 170 or so TCR beta chains as associated with cytomegalovirus. According to a later genetic analysis, donors in an Asian-associated ancestry cluster had fewer N-insertions in productive TCRs than the roughly 670-donor mean. In a later analysis, HLA-associated TCR beta chains were found to be more clonally expanded and to have lower generation probabilities than equally common non-associated chains. A cluster of highly shared sequence variants was judged likely to be a technical artifact of the sequencing pipeline. In a later analysis, several top co-occurrence clusters were reported to appear linked to parvovirus B19, influenza, CMV and Epstein-Barr virus. In an earlier analysis of fewer than 700 of the donors, most TCR beta V segments appeared in productive rearrangements about 87% or about 30% of the time, broadly matching IMGT annotations. CMV serostatus was the only immune exposure information available for the cohort. An association between a missense DCLRE1C variant and V-gene and J-gene trimming of TCR beta chains was found in a later genetic analysis and replicated in an independent cohort. Because counts were too low, roughly 18 rarely observed V segments, including chromosome 9 orphons, were left out of the earlier analysis of several hundred of the donors. In this cohort, only TCR beta chains were sequenced, and detectable features were limited by the absence of alpha or paired-chain data. In a later analysis, most CMV-associated TCR beta chains were found to appear HLA-restricted, with HLA associations seemingly driven largely by CMV exposure.

Trimming at the junction amounts to 8 bases on V and 1 base on J, and the germline ends lie 11 bases apart. The germline V gene encodes CDR1 SGHTA and CDR2 FQGTGA. Inclusive of the bounding cysteine and phenylalanine, the CDR3 is 13 residues long. The entry retains the CDR3 DNA only, 39 bases that are in frame from base 1. The cohort consisted of 666 healthy bone marrow donors. At the time of sampling, all cohort members were nominally healthy, though unrecorded immune exposures were likely present. The donor was CMV seronegative and was included in the group of about 350 seronegative cohort members. Each donor provided a peripheral blood sample, and peripheral blood mononuclear cells were used for TCR beta sequencing. Genomic DNA was extracted from the blood cell samples with the Qiagen DNeasy Blood Extraction Kit. Note on this clone: No antigen is known for it. Within one base of it there is no much larger clone, and no base qualities were kept.

Library construction relied on the immunoSEQ multiplex PCR assay. A mixture of 60 forward primers for TCR Vbeta segments and 13 reverse primers for TCR Jbeta segments was used in the multiplex PCR. The CDR3 region of rearranged TCR beta genes was amplified from genomic DNA with a multiplex PCR assay. The amplified TCR beta libraries were sequenced on the Illumina HiSeq System as 87-base-pair reads. Under the source paper's analysis protocol: A later analysis tallied some 79 million unique TCR beta chains across the 650 to 750 repertoires, and around 10 million of those chains were shared by two or more donors. Raw reads were error-corrected and collapsed into unique sequences by a nearest-neighbor algorithm in which closely related sequences were merged to remove PCR and sequencing errors. To assign V, D and J gene segments, CDR3 sequences were aligned to IMGT reference sequences. Each retained sequence needed at least a six-nucleotide match to both a V gene segment and a J gene segment. Rearrangements were called productive when the CDR3 lacked stop codons and stayed in frame with V and J; all others were non-productive. Following IMGT convention, CDR3 was defined as the stretch from the second conserved V-encoded cysteine to the conserved J-encoded phenylalanine. The earlier analysis of fewer than 750 of the donors excluded sequences that lacked an unambiguous match to a single V gene segment. An earlier analysis of some 610 of the donors called V segments functional above 56.7% productive rearrangements and segregating when the between-donor standard deviation exceeded 5%. A statistical classification framework was developed to diagnose cytomegalovirus status using the catalog of TCR beta chain sequences. V and J gene assignment, in a later analysis, came from comparing TCR nucleotide sequences with IMGT/GENE-DB human TR gene sequences. Using the TCRdist pipeline, a later analysis assigned CDR3 sequences along with most-parsimonious VDJ recombination scenarios. In a later analysis, every TCR beta chain was defined by the combination of its CDR3 amino acid sequence and its V-gene family, and reads without a unique V-gene family were dropped. A later analysis removed 600 or so highly shared, low-generation-probability nucleotide sequences to deal with suspected cross-contamination and a sequencing artifact. A later analysis calculated a clonal expansion index for each public chain from normalized within-repertoire ranks of inferred template counts. A later analysis computed generation probabilities with a VDJ recombination model fitted to out-of-frame rearrangements, and checked the results against IGoR. A later analysis scored TCR-TCR, TCR-HLA and TCR-CMV co-occurrence with hypergeometric tests, applying a repertoire-size bias correction to TCR pairs. To estimate false discovery rates, a later analysis permuted the HLA or CMV assignments 20 times. A later analysis grouped co-occurring TCRs with DBSCAN, adding TCRdist sequence similarity when clustering within HLA-allele-positive subsets. Co-occurrence clustering excluded repertoires with fewer than 30,000 or more than 120,000 public chains, plus five with anomalous nucleotide sharing. As stored in TCRdb, this immuneACCESS dataset retains in-frame rearrangements with V and J assigned. A fraction of the clones does not appear; measured against another copy, unresolved V genes explain less than half of the discrepancy, and the remainder lacks a known reason. That table supplies the V and J calls and clone size; D and trimming were determined from the DNA. Within this sample are 100,000 or so clones, with roughly two thirds of them counted one time only. The ten largest account for 3.2% of the sample.

The chain uses TRBV7-3 and TRBJ1-2, and the D gene may be TRBD1, 5 bases matching. This sequence was found in a man aged 30 to 45 in good health and CMV-seronegative. Source material: PBMCs. The CDR3 protein is CASAGENNYGYTF. The DNA sequence reads TGTGCCAGCGCGGGGGAGAATAACTATGGCTACACCTTC.